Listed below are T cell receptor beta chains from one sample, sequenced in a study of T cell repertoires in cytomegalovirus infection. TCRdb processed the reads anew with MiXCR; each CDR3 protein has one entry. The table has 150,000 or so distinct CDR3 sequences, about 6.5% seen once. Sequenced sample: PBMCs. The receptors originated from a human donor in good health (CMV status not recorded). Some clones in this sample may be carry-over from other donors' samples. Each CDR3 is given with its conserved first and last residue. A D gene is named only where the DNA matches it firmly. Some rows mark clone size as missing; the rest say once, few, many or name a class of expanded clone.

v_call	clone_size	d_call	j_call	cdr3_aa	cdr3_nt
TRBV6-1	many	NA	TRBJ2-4	CASSGRDRISGSPQYF	TGTGCCAGCAGTGGCAGGGACAGAATATCCGGGAGCCCTCAGTACTTC
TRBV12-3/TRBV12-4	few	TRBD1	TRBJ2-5	CASSMDRERETQYF	TGTGCCAGCAGTATGGACAGGGAGAGGGAGACCCAGTACTTC
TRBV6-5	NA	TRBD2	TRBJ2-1	CASRQAGGPGNEQFF	TGTGCCAGCAGGCAAGCGGGGGGGCCTGGAAATGAGCAGTTCTTC
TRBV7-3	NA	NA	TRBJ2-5	CASSPDGTKETQYF	TGTGCCAGCAGCCCAGACGGGACGAAAGAGACCCAGTACTTC
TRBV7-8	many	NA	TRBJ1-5	CASSSPEGGDQPQHF	TGTGCCAGCAGCTCACCGGAAGGGGGGGATCAGCCCCAGCATTTT
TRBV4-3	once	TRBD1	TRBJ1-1	CASSSGTGYINTEAFF	TGCGCCAGCAGCTCCGGGACAGGCTACATAAACACTGAAGCTTTCTTT
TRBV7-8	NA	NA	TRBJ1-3	CASSPTRRISLTSGNTIYF	TGTGCCAGCAGCCCTACCCGACGGATTTCACTCACCTCTGGAAACACCATATATTTT
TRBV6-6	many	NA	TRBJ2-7	CASSSELNYEQYF	TGTGCCAGCAGTTCCGAGCTGAACTACGAGCAGTACTTC
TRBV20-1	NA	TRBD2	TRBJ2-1	CSARDRTGLAGRTYNEQFF	TGCAGTGCTAGAGATCGGACGGGACTAGCGGGACGAACCTACAATGAGCAGTTCTTC
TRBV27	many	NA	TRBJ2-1	CASSLSTGTEQFF	TGTGCCAGCAGTTTATCGACGGGGACTGAGCAGTTCTTC
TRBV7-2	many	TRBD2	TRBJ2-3	CASSPPRGAGGSTDTQYF	TGTGCCAGCAGCCCTCCCCGAGGCGCGGGGGGTAGCACAGATACGCAGTATTTT
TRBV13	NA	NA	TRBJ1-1	CASSFLLARGTEAFF	TGTGCCAGCAGCTTCCTCCTCGCCAGGGGAACTGAAGCTTTCTTT
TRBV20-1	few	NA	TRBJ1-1	CSARITEAFF	TGCAGTGCTAGAATAACTGAAGCTTTCTTT
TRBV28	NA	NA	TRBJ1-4	CASTVRGLGATLFF	TGTGCCAGCACCGTACGAGGGTTGGGCGCGACACTGTTTTTT
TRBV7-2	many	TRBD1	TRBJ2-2	CASSLEGGQGNTGELFF	TGTGCCAGCAGCTTAGAGGGGGGACAGGGGAACACCGGGGAGCTGTTTTTT
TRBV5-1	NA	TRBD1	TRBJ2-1	CASSPGTGIDEQFF	TGCGCCAGCAGCCCCGGGACAGGGATCGATGAGCAGTTCTTC
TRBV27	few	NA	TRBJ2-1	CASQDSSSYNEQFF	TGTGCCAGCCAGGACAGTTCCTCCTACAATGAGCAGTTCTTC
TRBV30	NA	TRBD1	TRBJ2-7	CAWTRDRGSYEQYF	TGTGCCTGGACTCGGGACAGGGGCTCCTACGAGCAGTACTTC
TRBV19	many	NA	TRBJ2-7	CASSIGTTSGDEQYF	TGTGCCAGTAGTATCGGAACCACGTCGGGTGACGAGCAGTACTTC